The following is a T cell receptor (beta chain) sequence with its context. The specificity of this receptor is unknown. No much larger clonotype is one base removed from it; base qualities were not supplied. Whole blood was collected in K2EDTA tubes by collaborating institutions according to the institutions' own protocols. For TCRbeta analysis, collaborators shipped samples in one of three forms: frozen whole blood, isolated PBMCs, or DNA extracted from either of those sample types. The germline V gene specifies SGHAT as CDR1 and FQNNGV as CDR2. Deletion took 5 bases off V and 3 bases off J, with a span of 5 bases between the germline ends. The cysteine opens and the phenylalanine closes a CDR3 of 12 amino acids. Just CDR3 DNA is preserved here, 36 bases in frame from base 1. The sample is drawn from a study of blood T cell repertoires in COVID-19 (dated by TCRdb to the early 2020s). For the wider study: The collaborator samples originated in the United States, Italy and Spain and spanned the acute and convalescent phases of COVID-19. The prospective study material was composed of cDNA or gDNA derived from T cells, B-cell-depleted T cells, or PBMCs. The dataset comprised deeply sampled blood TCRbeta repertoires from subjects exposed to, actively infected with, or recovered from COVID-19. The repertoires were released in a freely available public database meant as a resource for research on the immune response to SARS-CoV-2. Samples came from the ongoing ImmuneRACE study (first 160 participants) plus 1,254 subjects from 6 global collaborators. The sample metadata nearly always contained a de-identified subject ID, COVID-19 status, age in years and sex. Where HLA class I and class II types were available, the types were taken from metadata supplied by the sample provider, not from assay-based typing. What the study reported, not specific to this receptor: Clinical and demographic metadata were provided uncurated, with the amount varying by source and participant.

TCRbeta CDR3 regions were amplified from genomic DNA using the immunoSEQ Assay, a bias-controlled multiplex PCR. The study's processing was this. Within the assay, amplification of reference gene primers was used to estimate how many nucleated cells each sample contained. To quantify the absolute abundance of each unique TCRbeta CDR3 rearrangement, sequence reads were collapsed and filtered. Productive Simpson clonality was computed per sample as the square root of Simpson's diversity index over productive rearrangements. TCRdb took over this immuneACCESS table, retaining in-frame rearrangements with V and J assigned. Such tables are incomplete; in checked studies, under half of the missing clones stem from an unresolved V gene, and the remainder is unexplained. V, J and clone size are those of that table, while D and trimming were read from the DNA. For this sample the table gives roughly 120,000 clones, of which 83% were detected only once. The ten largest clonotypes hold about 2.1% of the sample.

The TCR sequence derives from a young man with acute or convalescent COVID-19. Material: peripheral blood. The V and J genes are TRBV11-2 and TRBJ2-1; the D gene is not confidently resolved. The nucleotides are TGTGCCAGCAGCGGAGACTACAATGAGCAGTTCTTC. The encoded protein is CASSGDYNEQFF.